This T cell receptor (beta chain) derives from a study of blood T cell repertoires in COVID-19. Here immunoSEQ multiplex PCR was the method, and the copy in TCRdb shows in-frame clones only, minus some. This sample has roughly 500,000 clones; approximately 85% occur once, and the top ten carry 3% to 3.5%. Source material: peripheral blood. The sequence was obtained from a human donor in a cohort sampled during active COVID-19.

The CDR3 bases are TGCGCCAGCAGCTTGCCCTCAGGGGCGGCCGGGGAGCTGTTTTTT. The encoded protein is CASSLPSGAAGELFF. V and J are TRBV5-1 and TRBJ2-2; perhaps TRBD1 as D (6 bases). V shed 1 base and J shed 6 bases, with 13 bases lying between them. The CDR3 runs to 15 residues. Germline CDR1 SGHRS, CDR2 YFSETQ.